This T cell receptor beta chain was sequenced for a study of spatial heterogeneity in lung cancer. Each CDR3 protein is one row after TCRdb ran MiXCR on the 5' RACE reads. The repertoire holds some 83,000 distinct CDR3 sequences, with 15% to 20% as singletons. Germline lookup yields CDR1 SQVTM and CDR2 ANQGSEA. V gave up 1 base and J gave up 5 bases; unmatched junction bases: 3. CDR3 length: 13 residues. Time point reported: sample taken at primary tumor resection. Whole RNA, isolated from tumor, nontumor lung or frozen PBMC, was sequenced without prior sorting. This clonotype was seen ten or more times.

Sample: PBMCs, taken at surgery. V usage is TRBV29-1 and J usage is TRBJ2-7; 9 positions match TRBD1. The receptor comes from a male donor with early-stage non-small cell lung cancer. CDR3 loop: CSVEGTGVHEQYF. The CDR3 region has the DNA TGCAGCGTTGAAGGGACAGGGGTGCACGAGCAGTACTTC.